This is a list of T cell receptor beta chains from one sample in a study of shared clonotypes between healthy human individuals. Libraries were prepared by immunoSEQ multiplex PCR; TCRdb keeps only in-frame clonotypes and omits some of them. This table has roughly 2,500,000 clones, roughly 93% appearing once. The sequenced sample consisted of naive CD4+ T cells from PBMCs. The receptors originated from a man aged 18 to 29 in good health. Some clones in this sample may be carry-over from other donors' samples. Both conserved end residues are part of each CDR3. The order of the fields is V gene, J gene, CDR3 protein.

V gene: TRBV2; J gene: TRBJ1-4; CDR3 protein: CASRGGQGPGNEKLFF
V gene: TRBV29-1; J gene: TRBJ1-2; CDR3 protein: CSVSIPLSGGYTF
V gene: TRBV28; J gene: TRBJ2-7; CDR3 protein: CASSPPGGRFNEQYF
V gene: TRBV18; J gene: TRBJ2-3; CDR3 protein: CASSPTTSVYTDTQYF
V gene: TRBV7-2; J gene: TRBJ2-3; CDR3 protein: CASSLLAGEDTQYF
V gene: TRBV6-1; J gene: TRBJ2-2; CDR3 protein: CASSRQGNTGELFF
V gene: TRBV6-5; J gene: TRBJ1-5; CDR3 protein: CASSYLTGNQPQHF
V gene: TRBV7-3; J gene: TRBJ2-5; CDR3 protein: CASSSSDGAGTQYF
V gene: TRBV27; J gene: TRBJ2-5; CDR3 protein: CASRTRGVGETQYF
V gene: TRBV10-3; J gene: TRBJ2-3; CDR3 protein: CAIMGDSDTQYF
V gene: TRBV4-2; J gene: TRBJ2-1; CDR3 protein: CASNPGLEYNEQFF
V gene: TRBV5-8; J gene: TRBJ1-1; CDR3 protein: CASSLSGTKYLF
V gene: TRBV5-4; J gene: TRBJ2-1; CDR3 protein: CASSPLNNNEQFF
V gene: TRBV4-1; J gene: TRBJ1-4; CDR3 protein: CASSPHAGPNEKLFF
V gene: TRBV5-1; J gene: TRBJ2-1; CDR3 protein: CASSWVAGTFKNEQFF
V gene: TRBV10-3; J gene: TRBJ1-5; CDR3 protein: CAISANRGEGQPQHF
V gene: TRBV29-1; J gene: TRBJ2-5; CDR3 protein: CSVGRAFQETQYF
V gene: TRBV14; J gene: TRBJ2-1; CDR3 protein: CASSLRLATYNEQFF
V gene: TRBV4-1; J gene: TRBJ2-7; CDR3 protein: CASSQVDSEQYF
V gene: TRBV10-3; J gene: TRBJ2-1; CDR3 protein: CAISALPGSYNEQFF
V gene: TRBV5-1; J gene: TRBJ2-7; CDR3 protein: CASSRTGGSYEQYF
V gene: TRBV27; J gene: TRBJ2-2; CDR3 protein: CASSLRQGGGNGELFF
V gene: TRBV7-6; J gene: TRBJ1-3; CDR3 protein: CASSASRGGPGNTIYF
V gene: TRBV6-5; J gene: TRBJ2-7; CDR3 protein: CASSYSSAYSYEQYF
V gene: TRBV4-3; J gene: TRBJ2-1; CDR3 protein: CASSQDTLPREQFF
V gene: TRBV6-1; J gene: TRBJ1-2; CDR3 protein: CASSEQGDYGYTF
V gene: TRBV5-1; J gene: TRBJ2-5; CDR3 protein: CASSLGTSGRKETQYF
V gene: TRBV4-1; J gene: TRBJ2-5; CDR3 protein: CASSLLQTGKETQYF
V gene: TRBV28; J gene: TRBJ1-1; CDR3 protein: CASSLNPQLNTEAFF
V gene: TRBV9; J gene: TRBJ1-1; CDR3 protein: CASSGHSNTEAFF
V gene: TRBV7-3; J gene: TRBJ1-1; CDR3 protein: CASSPTSNTEAFF
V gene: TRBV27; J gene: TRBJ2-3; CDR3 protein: CASRPWGEGTDTQYF
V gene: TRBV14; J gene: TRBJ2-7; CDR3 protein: CASSQTGGAYEQYF
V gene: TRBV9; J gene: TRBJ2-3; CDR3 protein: CASSASGRVIGTDTQYF
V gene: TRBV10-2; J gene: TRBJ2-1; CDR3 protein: CASSGLPDEQFF
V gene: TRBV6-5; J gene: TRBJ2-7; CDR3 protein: CASSPQGLAKYEQYF
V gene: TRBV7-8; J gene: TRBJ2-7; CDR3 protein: CASSSRALAGPSSYEQYF
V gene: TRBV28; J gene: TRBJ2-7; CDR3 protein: CASSLFLAGVGEQYF
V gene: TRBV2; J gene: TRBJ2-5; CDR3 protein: CASSDSVGPETQYF
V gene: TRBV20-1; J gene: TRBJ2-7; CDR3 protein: CSGRTHYEQYF
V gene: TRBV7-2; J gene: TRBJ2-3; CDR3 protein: CASSLVGLAGPDTQYF
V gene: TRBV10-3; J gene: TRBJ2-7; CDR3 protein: CAISEPGGASTYEQYF
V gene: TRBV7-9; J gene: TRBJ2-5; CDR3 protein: CASSKQTGPQETQYF
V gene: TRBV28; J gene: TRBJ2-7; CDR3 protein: CARSSYEQYF
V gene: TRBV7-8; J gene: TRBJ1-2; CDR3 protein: CATSLTSTSYGYTF
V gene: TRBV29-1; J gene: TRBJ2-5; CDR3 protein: CSVERLAVQETQYF
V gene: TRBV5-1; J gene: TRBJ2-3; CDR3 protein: CASSLYGGSTDTQYF
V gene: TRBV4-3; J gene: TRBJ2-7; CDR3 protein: CASSQNSGSSYEQYF
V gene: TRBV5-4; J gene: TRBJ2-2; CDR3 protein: CASSWGLAGTGELFF
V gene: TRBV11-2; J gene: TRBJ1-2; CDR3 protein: CASSLDRGPNAARGYTF
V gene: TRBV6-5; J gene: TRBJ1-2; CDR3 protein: CASRGTGRAYGYTF
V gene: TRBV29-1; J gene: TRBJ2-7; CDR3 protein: CSVVIGVGYEQYF